These T cell receptor beta chains were read from a single sample in a study of blood T cell repertoires in COVID-19. Using immunoSEQ multiplex PCR, the repertoire was profiled, and TCRdb retains in-frame clones only, with some absent. The table has 85,000 to 100,000 clones, roughly 88% seen once. The specimen was peripheral blood. The receptors derive from a man in his forties or fifties with COVID-19, enrolled during active disease. Each CDR3 is given with its conserved first and last residue. A D gene is named only where the DNA matches it firmly. Where a row states a size, it is once, few, many or the class of an expanded clone; other rows omit it.

clone size: NA
J gene: TRBJ1-6
D gene: TRBD1
V gene: TRBV11-2
CDR3 length: 15
CDR3 protein: CASSLALTGSSPLHF
CDR3 DNA: TGTGCCAGCAGCTTAGCCCTGACAGGGAGCTCACCCCTCCACTTT

clone size: NA
J gene: TRBJ1-6
D gene: NA
V gene: TRBV18
CDR3 length: 12
CDR3 protein: CASSRGDSPLHF
CDR3 DNA: TGTGCCAGCTCACGGGGGGATTCACCCCTCCACTTT

clone size: NA
J gene: TRBJ1-3
D gene: NA
V gene: TRBV21-1
CDR3 length: 14
CDR3 protein: CASSKTGYYNTIYF
CDR3 DNA: TGTGCCAGCAGCAAGACAGGGTATTACAACACCATATATTTT

clone size: NA
J gene: TRBJ2-1
D gene: TRBD2
V gene: TRBV3-1/TRBV3-2
CDR3 length: 16
CDR3 protein: CASSQRGGLQINEQFF
CDR3 DNA: TGTGCCAGCAGCCAACGCGGGGGGCTCCAGATCAATGAGCAGTTCTTC

clone size: once
J gene: TRBJ2-7
D gene: TRBD1
V gene: TRBV18
CDR3 length: 16
CDR3 protein: CASSPEGGQGVYEQYF
CDR3 DNA: TGTGCCAGCTCACCCGAGGGGGGACAGGGTGTCTACGAGCAGTACTTC

clone size: NA
J gene: TRBJ1-2
D gene: TRBD1
V gene: TRBV6-5
CDR3 length: 13
CDR3 protein: CASRRDRDYGYTF
CDR3 DNA: TGTGCCAGCAGGCGCGACAGGGACTATGGCTACACCTTC

clone size: NA
J gene: TRBJ2-1
D gene: NA
V gene: TRBV5-4
CDR3 length: 13
CDR3 protein: CASSSRTDTEQFF
CDR3 DNA: TGTGCCAGCAGCTCACGGACGGACACTGAGCAGTTCTTC

clone size: NA
J gene: TRBJ1-2
D gene: TRBD1
V gene: TRBV5-1
CDR3 length: 14
CDR3 protein: CASRDGQGGYGYTF
CDR3 DNA: TGCGCCAGCAGGGACGGACAGGGTGGATATGGCTACACCTTC

clone size: NA
J gene: TRBJ2-1
D gene: TRBD2
V gene: TRBV5-4
CDR3 length: 16
CDR3 protein: CASSLGGGVSYNEQFF
CDR3 DNA: TGTGCCAGCAGCTTAGGCGGGGGGGTGTCCTACAATGAGCAGTTCTTC

clone size: NA
J gene: TRBJ2-5
D gene: NA
V gene: TRBV7-6
CDR3 length: 16
CDR3 protein: CASRGSYRRSEETQYF
CDR3 DNA: TGTGCCAGCAGGGGGAGCTATAGAAGGTCCGAAGAGACCCAGTACTTC

clone size: once
J gene: TRBJ1-2
D gene: NA
V gene: TRBV14
CDR3 length: 15
CDR3 protein: CASSSFRGANYGYTF
CDR3 DNA: TGTGCCAGCAGCTCATTCCGGGGGGCTAACTATGGCTACACCTTC

clone size: NA
J gene: TRBJ1-2
D gene: NA
V gene: TRBV7-8
CDR3 length: 16
CDR3 protein: CASSLYGTRGVYGYTF
CDR3 DNA: TGTGCCAGCAGCTTATACGGGACAAGAGGGGTCTATGGCTACACCTTC

clone size: NA
J gene: TRBJ2-1
D gene: NA
V gene: TRBV18
CDR3 length: 14
CDR3 protein: CASSPTAFGNEQFF
CDR3 DNA: TGTGCCAGCTCACCAACCGCGTTCGGGAATGAGCAGTTCTTC

clone size: few
J gene: TRBJ2-5
D gene: TRBD2
V gene: TRBV6-2/TRBV6-3
CDR3 length: 16
CDR3 protein: CASSYSTSGWGETQYF
CDR3 DNA: TGTGCCAGCAGTTACTCGACTAGCGGGTGGGGGGAGACCCAGTACTTC

clone size: NA
J gene: TRBJ2-5
D gene: TRBD2
V gene: TRBV9
CDR3 length: 17
CDR3 protein: CANSVGTSGGEGETQYF
CDR3 DNA: TGTGCCAACAGCGTCGGGACTAGCGGGGGCGAAGGGGAGACCCAGTACTTC

clone size: few
J gene: TRBJ2-2
D gene: TRBD1
V gene: TRBV6-5
CDR3 length: 13
CDR3 protein: CASRTGNTGELFF
CDR3 DNA: TGTGCCAGTAGGACAGGAAACACCGGGGAGCTGTTTTTT

clone size: NA
J gene: TRBJ1-5
D gene: NA
V gene: TRBV27
CDR3 length: 15
CDR3 protein: CASSLVPGSNQPQHF
CDR3 DNA: TGTGCCAGCAGTTTAGTTCCAGGGAGCAATCAGCCCCAGCATTTT

clone size: NA
J gene: TRBJ2-4
D gene: NA
V gene: TRBV15
CDR3 length: 16
CDR3 protein: CATSRDRGIAKNIQYF
CDR3 DNA: TGTGCCACCAGCAGAGATAGGGGAATAGCCAAAAACATTCAGTACTTC

clone size: NA
J gene: TRBJ2-1
D gene: TRBD2
V gene: TRBV6-4
CDR3 length: 15
CDR3 protein: CASSDSAGGYNEQFF
CDR3 DNA: TGTGCCAGCAGTGACTCAGCGGGGGGGTACAATGAGCAGTTCTTC

clone size: NA
J gene: TRBJ1-1
D gene: NA
V gene: TRBV29-1
CDR3 length: 16
CDR3 protein: CSVVSRYRGPSTEAFF
CDR3 DNA: TGCAGCGTTGTTAGTCGGTATCGGGGTCCGTCCACTGAAGCTTTCTTT

clone size: NA
J gene: TRBJ1-3
D gene: NA
V gene: TRBV30
CDR3 length: 14
CDR3 protein: CAWRGISAGNTIYF
CDR3 DNA: TGTGCCTGGAGGGGCATTTCGGCGGGAAACACCATATATTTT

clone size: NA
J gene: TRBJ2-7
D gene: TRBD2
V gene: TRBV28
CDR3 length: 14
CDR3 protein: CASSFPSGAREQYF
CDR3 DNA: TGTGCCAGCAGTTTTCCTAGCGGCGCTCGGGAGCAGTACTTC

clone size: NA
J gene: TRBJ2-5
D gene: TRBD1
V gene: TRBV6-5
CDR3 length: 15
CDR3 protein: CASSGTGLYQETQYF
CDR3 DNA: TGTGCCAGCAGCGGGACAGGGTTGTACCAAGAGACCCAGTACTTC

clone size: NA
J gene: TRBJ1-5
D gene: TRBD1
V gene: TRBV10-1
CDR3 length: 19
CDR3 protein: CASSETGQGAWRSNQPQHF
CDR3 DNA: TGCGCCAGCAGTGAGACCGGACAGGGGGCCTGGCGAAGCAATCAGCCCCAGCATTTT

clone size: NA
J gene: TRBJ2-3
D gene: NA
V gene: TRBV3-1/TRBV3-2
CDR3 length: 15
CDR3 protein: CASSPRSGASDTQYF
CDR3 DNA: TGTGCCAGCAGCCCACGTTCAGGGGCGAGTGATACGCAGTATTTT

clone size: NA
J gene: TRBJ2-5
D gene: NA
V gene: TRBV7-6
CDR3 length: 13
CDR3 protein: CASSFRRGETQYF
CDR3 DNA: TGTGCCAGCAGCTTCCGCAGGGGTGAGACCCAGTACTTC

clone size: NA
J gene: TRBJ1-6
D gene: NA
V gene: TRBV5-5
CDR3 length: 14
CDR3 protein: CASSFWLDSGEVHF
CDR3 DNA: TGTGCCAGCAGCTTTTGGTTGGACTCGGGGGAGGTCCACTTT

clone size: NA
J gene: TRBJ1-5
D gene: NA
V gene: TRBV21-1
CDR3 length: 16
CDR3 protein: CASSSAAQGGNQPQHF
CDR3 DNA: TGTGCCAGCAGCTCCGCGGCACAGGGGGGGAATCAGCCCCAGCATTTT

clone size: NA
J gene: TRBJ1-6
D gene: TRBD1
V gene: TRBV11-2
CDR3 length: 15
CDR3 protein: CASSFGTGQSSPLHF
CDR3 DNA: TGTGCCAGCAGCTTTGGGACAGGACAGTCTTCACCCCTCCACTTT

clone size: NA
J gene: TRBJ2-7
D gene: TRBD1
V gene: TRBV5-1
CDR3 length: 14
CDR3 protein: CASSRGQGTYEQYF
CDR3 DNA: TGCGCCAGCAGCCGGGGACAGGGAACCTACGAGCAGTACTTC

clone size: NA
J gene: TRBJ1-4
D gene: NA
V gene: TRBV9
CDR3 length: 16
CDR3 protein: CASSRDSGRTNEKLFF
CDR3 DNA: TGTGCCAGCAGCAGGGACTCAGGTAGAACTAATGAAAAACTGTTTTTT

clone size: NA
J gene: TRBJ1-2
D gene: NA
V gene: TRBV3-1/TRBV3-2
CDR3 length: 14
CDR3 protein: CASSLMGAVRGYTF
CDR3 DNA: TGTGCCAGCAGCCTGATGGGGGCAGTGAGAGGCTACACCTTC

clone size: NA
J gene: TRBJ1-5
D gene: NA
V gene: TRBV14
CDR3 length: 13
CDR3 protein: CASSQSNRRPQHF
CDR3 DNA: TGTGCCAGCAGCCAAAGTAACAGGCGTCCCCAGCATTTT

clone size: once
J gene: TRBJ2-1
D gene: TRBD2
V gene: TRBV2
CDR3 length: 14
CDR3 protein: CASSAGGAYNEQFF
CDR3 DNA: TGTGCCAGCAGCGCCGGGGGGGCGTACAATGAGCAGTTCTTC

clone size: once
J gene: TRBJ2-7
D gene: NA
V gene: TRBV12-3/TRBV12-4
CDR3 length: 12
CDR3 protein: CASSPGGREQYF
CDR3 DNA: TGTGCCAGCAGCCCCGGGGGGCGCGAGCAGTACTTC

clone size: NA
J gene: TRBJ2-5
D gene: TRBD1
V gene: TRBV30
CDR3 length: 14
CDR3 protein: CAWSWTGNHETQYF
CDR3 DNA: TGTGCCTGGAGTTGGACAGGGAATCACGAGACCCAGTACTTC

clone size: NA
J gene: TRBJ1-1
D gene: NA
V gene: TRBV19
CDR3 length: 12
CDR3 protein: CASRLDRTEAFF
CDR3 DNA: TGTGCCAGTAGGCTCGACAGAACTGAAGCTTTCTTT

clone size: NA
J gene: TRBJ1-2
D gene: TRBD1
V gene: TRBV5-4
CDR3 length: 16
CDR3 protein: CASSLALEGARYGYTF
CDR3 DNA: TGTGCCAGCAGCTTGGCCCTAGAGGGGGCGCGCTATGGCTACACCTTC

clone size: NA
J gene: TRBJ1-3
D gene: NA
V gene: TRBV5-1
CDR3 length: 15
CDR3 protein: CASSLTGTSGNTIYF
CDR3 DNA: TGCGCCAGCAGCTTGACAGGTACCTCTGGAAACACCATATATTTT

clone size: NA
J gene: TRBJ2-3
D gene: TRBD2
V gene: TRBV6-2/TRBV6-3
CDR3 length: 15
CDR3 protein: CASSYSGGDTDTQYF
CDR3 DNA: TGTGCCAGCAGTTACTCGGGGGGGGACACAGATACGCAGTATTTT